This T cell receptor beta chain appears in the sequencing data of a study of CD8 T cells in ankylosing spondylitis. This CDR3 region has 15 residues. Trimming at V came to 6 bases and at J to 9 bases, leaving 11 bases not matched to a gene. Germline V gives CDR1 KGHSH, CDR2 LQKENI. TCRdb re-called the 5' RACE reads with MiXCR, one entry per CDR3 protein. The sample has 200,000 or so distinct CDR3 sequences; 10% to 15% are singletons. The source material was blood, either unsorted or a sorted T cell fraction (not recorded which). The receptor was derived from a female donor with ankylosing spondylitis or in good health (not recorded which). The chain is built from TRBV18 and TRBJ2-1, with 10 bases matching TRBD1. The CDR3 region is CASSARQGAEGEQFF. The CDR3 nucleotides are TGTGCCAGCTCGGCAAGACAGGGGGCGGAGGGTGAGCAGTTCTTC.